A single sample is the source of the 12 T cell receptor beta chains below, sequenced in a study of cytomegalovirus exposure and HLA in healthy donors. Use of 60 Vbeta and 13 Jbeta primers characterized the PCR. Clones were read by immunoSEQ multiplex PCR, and TCRdb kept only the in-frame ones, dropping some. The repertoire consists of 270,000 or so clones, with around 90% occurring once and the leading ten covering about 1.8%. The sample consisted of PBMCs. The receptors originated from a girl aged 2-15 years in good health and CMV-seronegative.

This clone was counted once. The chain is built from TRBV5-4 and TRBJ2-5; TRBD2 agrees at 7 bases. The CDR3 totals 15 residues. Germline V gene sequence: CDR1 SGHNT, CDR2 YYREEE (reference sequence). V gave up 2 bases and J gave up 1 base; unmatched junction bases: 5. CDR3 residues: CASSFRLAVQETQYF. CDR3 nucleotides: TGTGCCAGCAGCTTCCGACTAGCTGTCCAAGAGACCCAGTACTTC.

The chain joins TRBV19 to TRBJ2-1; TRBD2 is a possible D gene (6 bases). Germline V gene sequence: CDR1 LNHDA, CDR2 SQIVND (reference sequence). Trimming cost V 3 bases and J 5 bases, with 14 bases left between them. CDR3 size: 15 residues. CDR3 DNA sequence: TGTGCCAGTAGTATTAGCGGAGGACTCAACAATGAGCAGTTCTTC. Translated: CASSISGGLNNEQFF.

This clone was detected only once. V and J are TRBV27 and TRBJ1-4; D is unresolved. V lost 4 bases to trimming and J lost 7 bases, with 16 bases between them. The length of the CDR3 is 15 residues. Germline V gives CDR1 MNHEY, CDR2 SMNVEV (reference sequence). CDR3: CASSYEGSEFEKLFF. The CDR3 DNA sequence: TGTGCCAGCAGTTATGAGGGCAGCGAATTTGAAAAACTGTTTTTT.

This chain joins TRBV6-1 and TRBJ2-2; maybe TRBD1 (6 bases). Germline CDR1 MNHNS, CDR2 SASEGT. Trimming removed 2 bases at V and 1 base at J, with 8 bases between. The CDR3 loop spans 15 amino acids. The CDR3 here is CASSEIGGNTGELFF. CDR3 DNA: TGTGCCAGCAGTGAAATAGGGGGGAACACCGGGGAGCTGTTTTTT.

Regarding this clone: The junction and the germline gene differ at one end; a read error may be behind it. The chain is built from TRBV7-9 and TRBJ2-7, with 8 bases fitting TRBD2. Germline CDR1 SEHNR, CDR2 FQNEAQ (reference sequence). CDR3 size: 14 residues. DNA of the CDR3: TGTTCCAGCAGCTTAGCACTAGCGGACTACGAGCAGTACTTC. Translated: CSSSLALADYEQYF.

This chain links TRBV5-3 with TRBJ2-7, with D possibly TRBD2 on 6 matching bases. TRBV5-3 carries the ORF label, with uncertain function. This CDR3 is 17 amino acids long. The V end was cut by 4 bases, the J end by 4 bases, with 24 bases between. The DNA for the CDR3 is TGTGCCAGAAGCCCACACCACACGACTAGATCTGGTTACGAGCAGTACTTC. As protein: CARSPHHTTRSGYEQYF.

The V call is TRBV28, the J call TRBJ1-1, with a weak D call TRBD1 (6 bases). CDR3 size: 14 residues. The germline gives CDR1 MDHEN, CDR2 SYDVKM. The V gene lost 7 bases and the J gene lost 2 bases, with 14 bases spanning the gap. CDR3 protein: CASIFRGGNTEAFF. DNA of the CDR3: TGTGCCAGCATTTTTAGGGGGGGCAACACTGAAGCTTTCTTT.

The chain recombines TRBV5-6 with TRBJ1-2; 12 bases line up with TRBD1. Unmatched junction bases numbered 8, after V lost 4 bases and J lost 4 bases. This CDR3 region has 16 residues. Per germline, CDR1 SGHDT and CDR2 YYEEEE. As DNA, the CDR3 is TGTGCCAGCAGCGGGGGACAGGGGGCCATTGGCTATGGCTACACCTTC. Residues: CASSGGQGAIGYGYTF. Full variable domain (missing parts from reference TRBV5-6 and TRBJ1-2): DAGVTQSPTHLIKTRGQQVTLRCSPKSGHDTVSWYQQALGQGPQFIFQYYEEEERQRGNFPDRFSGHQFPNYSSELNVNALLLGDSALYLCASSGGQGAIGYGYTFGSGTRLTVV.

V is TRBV13 and J is TRBJ2-5, with 7 positions matching TRBD2. This CDR3 is built from 16 residues. Trimming at V came to 1 base and at J to 5 bases, leaving 10 bases not matched to a gene. Germline V gives CDR1 PRHDT, CDR2 FYEKMQ (reference sequence). The CDR3 bases are TGTGCCAGCAGCTTAGTTTCCGCGGGAGAGGGGGAGACCCAGTACTTC. Residues: CASSLVSAGEGETQYF. The full variable domain, completed using reference TRBV13 and TRBJ2-5, is AAGVIQSPRHLIKEKRETATLKCYPIPRHDTVYWYQQGPGQDPQFLISFYEKMQSDKGSIPDRFSAQQFSDYHSELNMSSLELGDSALYFCASSLVSAGEGETQYFGPGTRLLVL.

This chain uses TRBV30 with TRBJ2-1, with TRBD2 matching 10 bases. V gave up 3 bases and J gave up 5 bases; unmatched junction bases: 10. From germline, CDR1 is GTSNPN and CDR2 SVGIG (reference sequence). The CDR3 contains 16 residues. The CDR3 DNA reads as TGTGCCTGGAGAGGACGATGGCTAGCGGGGGACAATGAGCAGTTCTTC. This sequence encodes CAWRGRWLAGDNEQFF.

The V call is TRBV11-1, the J call TRBJ2-1; perhaps TRBD2 as D (7 bases). V was shortened by 8 bases and J by 5 bases, with 16 bases between the two germline ends. CDR1 and CDR2 from the germline V gene are SGHAT and FQDESV (reference sequence). This CDR3 has 14 amino acids. In DNA form, the CDR3 reads TGTGCCAGCGGCGGGGGCCGGGAGGACAATGAGCAGTTCTTC. Amino acids: CASGGGREDNEQFF. The whole variable domain, filled in from reference TRBV11-1 and TRBJ2-1, reads EAEVAQSPRYKITEKSQAVAFWCDPISGHATLYWYRQILGQGPELLVQFQDESVVDDSQLPKDRFSAERLKGVDSTLKIQPAELGDSAMYLCASGGGREDNEQFFGPGTRLTVL.

V and J are TRBV4-1 and TRBJ1-1, with TRBD1 as a possible D gene (6 bases). The CDR3 runs to 14 residues. CDR1 and CDR2 (germline): MGHRA, YSYEKL. V lost 0 bases, J lost 10 bases, and 15 bases lay in between. CDR3 nucleotides: TGCGCCAGCAGCCAAGAAGGGCAGGCAGGGGCAGCTTTCTTT. It is translated as CASSQEGQAGAAFF.